The 5 T cell receptor beta chains reported below all come from one sample, sequenced in a study of cytomegalovirus exposure and HLA in healthy donors (dated by TCRdb to the late 2010s). The library was built by means of the immunoSEQ multiplex PCR assay. The multiplex PCR relied on a mix of 60 forward primers for TCR Vbeta segments and 13 reverse primers for TCR Jbeta segments. TCRdb re-hosts the immuneACCESS table, in-frame sequences only. Its copies lack some clones; in the studies checked, an unresolved V gene accounts for under half of them, and the cause for the rest is not known. The sample table shows about 160,000 clones, and about 81% are seen once. In total, the top ten clones hold just under 3% of the sample. The sequencing input was PBMCs. The receptors were sampled from a woman in her forties or fifties in good health and CMV-seropositive.

The chain combines TRBV5-4 with TRBJ1-1, with 7 bases fitting TRBD1. The junction had 6 bases not matched to a gene; V was cut back by 3 bases and J by 4 bases. This CDR3 has 14 amino acids. Per germline, CDR1 SGHNT and CDR2 YYREEE (reference sequence). This CDR3 is CASSSDREITEAFF. The DNA for the CDR3 is TGTGCCAGCAGCTCCGACAGGGAGATCACTGAAGCTTTCTTT.

The chain employs TRBV5-4 and TRBJ2-3; the match to TRBD1 covers 9 bases. From germline, CDR1 is SGHNT and CDR2 YYREEE (reference sequence). CDR3 length equals 15 residues. The J segment lost 4 bases and the V segment lost 4 bases, leaving 7 bases of the junction unmatched. CDR3 coding DNA: TGTGCCAGCAGCCCCGGGACAGGGACAGCAGATACGCAGTATTTT. This codes for CASSPGTGTADTQYF.

This rearrangement joins TRBV5-1 to TRBJ2-1; no clear D. The germline V gene encodes CDR1 SGHRS and CDR2 YFSETQ. Trimming cost V 0 bases and J 7 bases, with 11 bases left between them. This CDR3 is built from 14 residues. The CDR3 sequence: CASSLVAALNEQFF. In DNA, the CDR3 is TGCGCCAGCAGCTTGGTAGCAGCCCTAAATGAGCAGTTCTTC.

V is TRBV7-2 and J is TRBJ2-1; unclear D gene. Germline CDR1 reads SGHTA; CDR2 reads FQGNSA. The CDR3 runs to 13 residues. V shed 4 bases and J shed 7 bases, with 11 bases lying between them. In nucleotides, the CDR3 is TGTGCCAGCAGCTCCACGAGGTTGAATGAGCAGTTCTTC. It encodes CASSSTRLNEQFF.

The V call is TRBV5-1, the J call TRBJ2-3; TRBD2 is a possible D gene (7 bases). CDR1 and CDR2 (germline): SGHRS, YFSETQ. V was trimmed by 0 bases and J by 2 bases, leaving 10 bases between them. The CDR3 length is 15 residues. The CDR3: CASSLEGGPTDTQYF. The CDR3 DNA reads as TGCGCCAGCAGCTTGGAGGGGGGGCCCACAGATACGCAGTATTTT. The full variable domain, in which reference TRBV5-1 and TRBJ2-3 provide the parts outside the CDR3, is KAGVTQTPRYLIKTRGQQVTLSCSPISGHRSVSWYQQTPGQGLQFLFEYFSETQRNKGNFPGRFSGRQFSNSRSEMNVSTLELGDSALYLCASSLEGGPTDTQYFGPGTRLTVL.